The 30 T cell receptor beta chains given below trace back to one sample, sequenced in a study of early T cells in non-severe SARS-CoV-2 infection. From the 5' RACE reads, TCRdb called clonotypes with MiXCR, one entry per CDR3 protein. In the table there are some 33,000 distinct CDR3 sequences, around 5% of which are singletons. What was sequenced was whole blood. These receptors came from an adult who was a healthcare worker with PCR-confirmed SARS-CoV-2 infection or an uninfected control (not recorded which).

This clonotype was counted at least ten times. The V and J genes are TRBV5-1 and TRBJ2-5, with D hard to call. This CDR3 comprises 12 residues. V lost 5 bases and J 1 base, leaving 6 bases between the germline ends. Germline assignment: CDR1 SGHRS and CDR2 YFSETQ. The CDR3 loop reads CASRYTQETQYF. The CDR3 nucleotides are TGCGCCAGCAGGTACACCCAAGAGACCCAGTACTTC.

This clonotype was observed at least ten times. This chain links TRBV4-3 with TRBJ2-5; D unclear. In germline, CDR1 is LGHNA, CDR2 YSLEER. The V gene lost 0 bases and the J gene lost 4 bases, with 12 bases spanning the gap. CDR3 length equals 15 residues. The CDR3 region has the DNA TGCGCCAGCAGCCAAGATGAAGGGTTCTCAGAGACCCAGTACTTC. As protein: CASSQDEGFSETQYF.

This clonotype has ten or more counts. This chain uses TRBV4-2 with TRBJ2-4; 8 bases fit TRBD1. Germline V CDR1 and CDR2: LGHNA, YNFKEQ. V dropped 1 base and J dropped 6; count of bases not matched to a gene: 8. This CDR3 has 16 amino acids. CDR3 protein: CASSQAGQEVGNIQYF. In DNA form, the CDR3 reads TGTGCCAGCAGCCAAGCGGGACAGGAGGTGGGAAACATTCAGTACTTC.

The chain couples TRBV20-1 to TRBJ2-7; perhaps TRBD2 as D (6 bases). The V gene lost 1 base and the J gene lost 4 bases, with 14 bases spanning the gap. The V gene's germline CDR1 is DFQATT and CDR2 SNEGSKA (reference sequence). The CDR3 is 14 amino acids. CDR3 protein: CSARGVRERYEQYF. Written as DNA, the CDR3 is TGCAGTGCTAGAGGCGTGCGGGAAAGGTACGAGCAGTACTTC.

This chain joins TRBV20-1 and TRBJ2-3; no clear D gene. V lost 2 bases and J 0 bases, leaving 9 bases between the germline ends. Per the germline V gene, CDR1 is DFQATT and CDR2 is SNEGSKA (reference sequence). This CDR3 contains 14 residues. The DNA of the CDR3 is TGCAGTGCTAGATCCGGTCTCAGCACAGATACGCAGTATTTT. Its protein product is CSARSGLSTDTQYF.

In this sample, this clonotype turned up many times. The chain combines TRBV7-8 with TRBJ2-1; 7 nucleotides match TRBD2. Losses at the gene ends were 5 bases for V and 4 bases for J; bases not matched to a gene: 17. The CDR3 has 18 residues. Germline V gives CDR1 SGHVS, CDR2 FQNEAQ. The CDR3 loop reads CASSRRDYQRLEYNEQFF. CDR3 nucleotide sequence: TGTGCCAGCAGCCGACGGGACTACCAAAGATTGGAATACAATGAGCAGTTCTTC.

Many counts were recorded for this clonotype. This chain connects TRBV12-3 or TRBV12-4 to TRBJ1-2; 9 bases agree with TRBD1. J was trimmed by 2 bases and V by 6 bases; bases with no gene match: 4. This CDR3 region has 14 residues. The CDR3 nucleotides are TGTGCCAGCAGCCCGGGACAGGGAAACTATGGCTACACCTTC. This gives the protein CASSPGQGNYGYTF.

The chain recombines TRBV12-5 with TRBJ2-1, with D possibly being TRBD1 (5 bases). CDR3 length: 13 residues. In germline, CDR1 is LGHNT, CDR2 FRNRAP. V gave up 0 bases and J gave up 12 bases, with 12 bases separating them. CDR3 DNA: TGTGCTAGTGGTTTGGTACTTTTTCAGGGGCAGTTCTTC. Translation: CASGLVLFQGQFF.

This clonotype has ten or more counts. The chain couples TRBV6-2 or TRBV6-3 to TRBJ1-5; 9 nucleotides align to TRBD1. Per the germline V gene, CDR1 is MNHEY and CDR2 is SVGEGT. J lost 4 bases, V lost 3 bases, and 7 bases had no gene match. The CDR3 has 16 residues. CDR3: CASSYGRDRVNQPQHF. Here the CDR3 DNA reads TGTGCCAGCAGTTATGGTCGGGACAGGGTAAATCAGCCCCAGCATTTT.

This clonotype was recorded a few times. The V gene is TRBV7-3, the J gene TRBJ2-1; 12 bases map to TRBD2. This CDR3 comprises 15 residues. Looked up from germline, CDR1 is SGHTA and CDR2 is FQGTGA. The J segment lost 8 bases and the V segment lost 4 bases, leaving 6 bases of the junction unmatched. Written as DNA, the CDR3 is TGTGCCAGCAGCTCCGGACTAGCGGGGCTCTATGAGCAGTTCTTC. Translating it yields CASSSGLAGLYEQFF. The full variable domain, rest sourced from reference TRBV7-3 and TRBJ2-1, is GAGVSQTPSNKVTEKGKYVELRCDPISGHTALYWYRQSLGQGPEFLIYFQGTGAADDSGLPNDRFFAVRPEGSVSTLKIQRTERGDSAVYLCASSSGLAGLYEQFFGPGTRLTVL.

This sequence joins TRBV5-1 and TRBJ2-1; TRBD2 aligns across 11 bases. V dropped 0 bases and J dropped 4; count of bases not matched to a gene: 3. From germline, CDR1 is SGHRS and CDR2 YFSETQ. The CDR3 loop spans 16 amino acids. In nucleotides, the CDR3 is TGCGCCAGCAGCTTGGATTCTAGCGGGAGGTACAATGAGCAGTTCTTC. Translated, it gives CASSLDSSGRYNEQFF.

For the CDR3, the DNA is TGTGCCAGCAGCTCCACTTGGACTAATGAAAAACTGTTTTTT. Amino acids: CASSSTWTNEKLFF. V gene TRBV11-2 combines with J gene TRBJ1-4; no clear D. Germline CDR1 reads SGHAT; CDR2 reads FQNNGV. The ends were cut back, 4 bases at V and 2 bases at J, with 8 bases in the middle. This CDR3 has 14 amino acids. Using reference TRBV11-2 and TRBJ1-4 for the parts outside the CDR3, the full variable domain is EAGVAQSPRYKIIEKRQSVAFWCNPISGHATLYWYQQILGQGPKLLIQFQNNGVVDDSQLPKDRFSAERLKGVDSTLKIQPAKLEDSAVYLCASSSTWTNEKLFFGSGTQLSVL.

This clonotype was observed many times. The chain combines TRBV12-3 or TRBV12-4 with TRBJ2-6; no clear D gene. Trimming stripped 7 bases from V and 0 bases from J, with 13 bases between. The CDR3 length is 16 residues. For the CDR3, the DNA is TGTGCCAGCATCAACATCGGGCGCTCTGGGGCCAACGTCCTGACTTTC. Translating gives CASINIGRSGANVLTF.

This clonotype has just a few counts. The chain combines TRBV11-3 with TRBJ2-7; 8 bases match TRBD1. V trimming: 5 bases; J trimming: 2 bases; junction bases outside the gene matches: 8. Germline V CDR1 and CDR2: SGHNT, YENEEA. The CDR3 is 15 residues long. The CDR3 region has the DNA TGTGCCAGCAGCCCTGGGACAGGAAGGACCTACGAGCAGTACTTC. Protein: CASSPGTGRTYEQYF.

This clonotype was found a few times. V usage is TRBV18 and J usage is TRBJ2-7, with 7 bases matching TRBD1. Trimming removed 5 bases from V and 5 bases from J; junction bases left unmatched: 6. The CDR3 contains 13 residues. Germline loops: CDR1 KGHSH, CDR2 LQKENI. The CDR3 is CASSSTGVNEQYF. The DNA of the CDR3 is TGTGCCAGCTCATCTACAGGGGTCAACGAGCAGTACTTC. The whole variable domain, remainder taken from reference TRBV18 and TRBJ2-7, is NAGVMQNPRHLVRRRGQEARLRCSPMKGHSHVYWYRQLPEEGLKFMVYLQKENIIDESGMPKERFSAEFPKEGPSILRIQQVVRGDSAAYFCASSSTGVNEQYFGPGTRLTVT.

This clonotype has a count of ten or more. The rearrangement links TRBV2 to TRBJ2-2; 9 positions agree with TRBD2. The CDR3 is 16 residues long. In germline, CDR1 is SNHLY, CDR2 FYNNEI. Trimming at V came to 3 bases and at J to 1 base, leaving 3 bases not matched to a gene. The CDR3 nucleotides are TGTGCCAGCAGTGAGGAACTAGCGGGGAACACCGGGGAGCTGTTTTTT. Its translation is CASSEELAGNTGELFF.

This clonotype came up many times. V and J are TRBV12-3 or TRBV12-4 and TRBJ1-5; the D gene is possibly TRBD1 (5 bases). V dropped 4 bases and J dropped 3 bases, with 10 bases sitting between them. The CDR3 extends over 14 amino acids. CDR3 protein: CASSSDSLNQPQHF. The CDR3 bases are TGTGCCAGCAGTTCCGACAGCCTCAATCAGCCCCAGCATTTT.

This clonotype was seen many times. The junction departs from germline at one end; a sequencing error may be responsible. The chain employs TRBV20-1 and TRBJ1-4; D might be TRBD1 (5 bases). The CDR3 covers 12 residues. Looked up from germline, CDR1 is DFQATT and CDR2 is SNEGSKA (reference sequence). The CDR3 nucleotides read TGCAGTGCTAGGTTTATAGCAGAATTACAGGTTTTT. The encoded protein is CSARFIAELQVF.

This clonotype was observed many times. The V gene is TRBV2, the J gene TRBJ2-5; 9 nucleotides agree with TRBD2. CDR1 is SNHLY and CDR2 is FYNNEI in the germline V gene. With V trimmed by 4 bases and J by 5 bases, 5 bases remained unmatched. The CDR3 totals 14 residues. CDR3 sequence: CASSVAGVSETQYF. The CDR3 nucleotides read TGTGCCAGCAGTGTAGCGGGAGTTTCTGAGACCCAGTACTTC.

This clonotype was seen at least ten times. This rearrangement joins TRBV7-9 to TRBJ2-5, with D maybe TRBD1 (6 bases). Germline assignment: CDR1 SEHNR and CDR2 FQNEAQ (reference sequence). V lost 0 bases and J lost 5, with 13 bases in between. This CDR3 has 15 residues. CDR3 sequence: CASSLAGAGEETQYF. The CDR3 coding sequence is TGTGCCAGCAGCTTAGCCGGAGCAGGGGAGGAGACCCAGTACTTC.

There are a few counts of this clonotype. The gene calls are TRBV29-1 and TRBJ2-5; D unresolved. Deletions cut 2 bases from V and 2 bases from J, with 0 bases between. Germline CDR1 reads SQVTM; CDR2 reads ANQGSEA. The CDR3 loop spans 10 amino acids. CDR3 protein: CSVEQETQYF. The CDR3 bases are TGCAGCGTTGAACAAGAGACCCAGTACTTC.

This clonotype was recorded at least ten times. The rearrangement joins TRBV5-4 to TRBJ2-1; D gene unclear. V lost 4 bases and J lost 3, with 14 bases in between. The CDR3 has 15 residues. Germline loops: CDR1 SGHNT, CDR2 YYREEE (reference sequence). The CDR3 DNA reads as TGTGCCAGCAGCCTCTTTATCGCCGACTACAATGAGCAGTTCTTC. The encoded protein is CASSLFIADYNEQFF.

This clonotype was seen just once. The chain couples TRBV2 to TRBJ2-5; no reliable D call. The length of the CDR3 is 12 residues. Germline CDR1 SNHLY, CDR2 FYNNEI. V lost 6 bases, J lost 7 bases, and 12 bases lay in between. The CDR3 bases are TGTGCCAGCAGAACAGCACCCGTGACCCAGTACTTC. Residues: CASRTAPVTQYF.

This rearrangement joins TRBV20-1 to TRBJ2-1; D is perhaps TRBD1 or TRBD2 (5 bases each). Germline-derived CDR1 and CDR2 are DFQATT and SNEGSKA (reference sequence). V lost 6 bases and J 4 bases, leaving 19 bases between the germline ends. There are 15 residues in the CDR3. CDR3 DNA: TGCAGTGCGTACGATCCGGGACGGCATTACAATGAGCAGTTCTTC. Encoded protein: CSAYDPGRHYNEQFF.

This clonotype has only a few counts. The V call is TRBV20-1, the J call TRBJ2-4; perhaps TRBD2 as D (6 bases). The CDR3 covers 17 residues. Germline loops: CDR1 DFQATT, CDR2 SNEGSKA (reference sequence). Trimming left V 3 bases short and J 5 bases short, with 23 bases between. The CDR3 sequence: CSARPLSGRQGENIQYF. The CDR3 region has the DNA TGCAGTGCTAGGCCTTTGAGCGGGCGCCAAGGGGAAAACATTCAGTACTTC.

The chain links TRBV5-1 to TRBJ1-1; D might be TRBD1 (6 bases). This CDR3 has 12 amino acids. V lost 5 bases and J 1 base, leaving 6 bases between the germline ends. Germline CDR1 reads SGHRS; CDR2 reads YFSETQ. As DNA, the CDR3 is TGCGCCAGCAGAGGGGGGAACACTGAAGCTTTCTTT. It yields the protein CASRGGNTEAFF.

This clonotype has at least ten counts. This chain joins TRBV25-1 and TRBJ2-1, with D maybe TRBD1 (7 bases). CDR1 MGHDK and CDR2 SYGVNS come from the germline V gene. The CDR3 length is 12 residues. Trimming removed 8 bases at V and 8 bases at J, with 13 bases between. CDR3 nucleotide sequence: TGTGCCAGCGACCAGGGGGGCGATGAGCAGTTCTTC. It translates to CASDQGGDEQFF.

This clonotype was recorded many times. The chain has TRBV20-1 and TRBJ2-7; TRBD2 matches at 9 bases. Looked up from germline, CDR1 is DFQATT and CDR2 is SNEGSKA (reference sequence). CDR3 size: 14 residues. V lost 6 bases and J lost 4; bases outside the gene matches: 10. CDR3 nucleotides: TGCAGTGCCAAACCGGGACTAGCAGTGTACGAGCAGTACTTC. Translating it yields CSAKPGLAVYEQYF.

At least ten counts were recorded for this clonotype. V gene TRBV28 combines with J gene TRBJ2-7; 7 nucleotides line up with TRBD2. The CDR3 runs to 12 residues. The ends lost 8 bases at V and 6 bases at J; junction bases unmatched: 7. Germline V gene data show CDR1 as MDHEN and CDR2 as SYDVKM. CDR3 sequence reads: CASYTSGGEQYF. CDR3 bases: TGTGCCAGCTACACCTCGGGAGGCGAGCAGTACTTC. The full variable domain, rest sourced from reference TRBV28 and TRBJ2-7, is DVKVTQSSRYLVKRTGEKVFLECVQDMDHENMFWYRQDPGLGLRLIYFSYDVKMKEKGDIPEGYSVSREKKERFSLILESASTNQTSMYLCASYTSGGEQYFGPGTRLTVT.

This clonotype was seen ten or more times. V is TRBV6-2 or TRBV6-3 and J is TRBJ1-2, with TRBD1 as a possible D gene (6 bases). Germline V gene sequence: CDR1 MNHEY, CDR2 SVGEGT. This CDR3 has 13 amino acids. V lost 2 bases and J 4 bases, leaving 8 bases between the germline ends. CDR3 coding DNA: TGTGCCAGCAGTTACGCAGGGGCCTATGGCTACACCTTC. Its translation: CASSYAGAYGYTF.